Following are 28 T cell receptor beta chains from one sample sequenced in a study of vaccination and CD4 T cells after COVID-19. These TCRs are of unknown antigen specificity. Treatment defined: roughly nine-day PBMC culture with coronavirus spike peptide pools or control peptides (ViraFEST assay). Those CD4+ T cells from the unexposed donor predate the COVID-19 pandemic (2011-2018). The Oncomine TCR Beta short-read assay sequenced DNA from cultured CD4+ T cells. TCRdb redid the calling of the PCR reads with MiXCR, one entry per CDR3 protein. Of 7,000 or so distinct CDR3 sequences listed, around half are singletons. The sequenced sample consisted of CD4+ T cells from blood, cultured in vitro. The origin of the receptors is a human donor in good health.

The chain couples TRBV6-5 to TRBJ2-3, with D possibly being TRBD1 or TRBD2 (5 bases each). The CDR3 is made up of 16 amino acids. V lost 0 bases and J lost 6, with 16 bases in between. In germline, CDR1 is MNHEY, CDR2 SVGAGI. This CDR3 is CASSYSTGPDEDTQYF. CDR3 DNA sequence: TGTGCCAGCAGTTACTCGACGGGACCTGACGAGGATACGCAGTATTTT.

The chain carries TRBV6-2 or TRBV6-3 and TRBJ1-1, with TRBD1 as a possible D gene (5 bases). The CDR3 runs 16 residues. The V gene lost 2 bases and the J gene lost 2 bases, with 15 bases spanning the gap. Per germline, CDR1 MNHEY and CDR2 SVGEGT. This chain's CDR3 is CASSYPRQQRNTEAFF. The CDR3 DNA is TGTGCCAGCAGTTACCCACGACAGCAAAGAAACACTGAAGCTTTCTTT.

V is TRBV7-9 and J is TRBJ2-1; D could derive from TRBD1 or TRBD2 (5 bases each). Trimming took 3 bases from V and 7 from J, leaving 22 bases between them. The CDR3 runs to 17 residues. Germline CDR1 and CDR2: SEHNR and FQNEAQ (reference sequence). The CDR3 reads CASSFTGAGRTGNEQFF. CDR3 coding DNA: TGTGCCAGCAGCTTCACTGGGGCGGGTCGAACGGGGAATGAGCAGTTCTTC.

The CDR3 here is CASSYAGVGNTIYF. The CDR3 DNA follows: TGTGCCAGCAGTTACGCGGGGGTCGGAAACACCATATATTTT. J is TRBJ1-3 and V is TRBV6-2 or TRBV6-3, with D possibly matching TRBD1 (5 bases). Trimming stripped 2 bases from V and 4 bases from J, with 9 bases between. The CDR3 loop spans 14 amino acids. Germline V CDR1 and CDR2: MNHEY, SVGEGT.

In this sample, this clonotype turned up a few times. The J gene is TRBJ1-1, the V gene TRBV6-1; TRBD1 is a possible D gene (5 bases). This CDR3 contains 17 residues. Per germline, CDR1 MNHNS and CDR2 SASEGT. Trimming shortened V by 2 bases and J by 1 base, and 17 bases separated the two germline ends. As DNA, the CDR3 is TGTGCCAGCAGTGAAAGCATAACAGGACCCCCGAACACTGAAGCTTTCTTT. Protein sequence: CASSESITGPPNTEAFF.

The chain has TRBV7-2 and TRBJ2-3; 11 positions agree with TRBD2. The V segment lost 1 base and the J segment 5 bases; nucleotides outside the gene matches: 5. CDR1 is SGHTA, CDR2 FQGNSA, per germline. The CDR3 contains 16 residues. CDR3 sequence (DNA): TGTGCCAGCAGCTTAGGGCTAGCGGGGGGTTTAGATACGCAGTATTTT. Translating it yields CASSLGLAGGLDTQYF. Together with reference TRBV7-2 and TRBJ2-3, the CDR3 gives the full variable domain: GAGVSQSPSNKVTEKGKDVELRCDPISGHTALYWYRQSLGQGLEFLIYFQGNSAPDKSGLPSDRFSAERTGGSVSTLTIQRTQQEDSAVYLCASSLGLAGGLDTQYFGPGTRLTVL.

This clonotype has more than one count but fewer than ten. The chain couples TRBV25-1 to TRBJ1-2; D perhaps matches TRBD1 (5 bases). The germline V gene has CDR1 MGHDK and CDR2 SYGVNS. Trimming removed 1 base at V and 7 bases at J, with 10 bases between. The CDR3 has 13 amino acids. The CDR3 reads CASSELRGGGYTF. The CDR3 DNA follows: TGTGCCAGCAGTGAATTGAGGGGTGGTGGCTACACCTTC.

This chain joins TRBV2 and TRBJ1-6, with a tentative D call TRBD1 (6 bases). The CDR3 consists of 16 residues. CDR1 is SNHLY and CDR2 is FYNNEI in the germline V gene. Between the trimmed V and J ends, which lost 2 bases and 7 bases, there was a span of 15 bases. The CDR3 DNA follows: TGTGCCAGCAGTGAACGGGGGGGCTTGCGAAATTCACCCCTCCACTTT. Translation gives CASSERGGLRNSPLHF.

The chain combines TRBV6-1 with TRBJ1-1, with D possibly TRBD1 on 6 matching bases. Germline V gives CDR1 MNHNS, CDR2 SASEGT. The CDR3 length is 14 residues. The V end was cut by 5 bases, the J end by 4 bases, with 14 bases between. CDR3 loop: CASSRGASGTEAFF. CDR3 bases: TGTGCCAGCAGTAGGGGGGCTTCTGGCACTGAAGCTTTCTTT.

This clonotype is labeled medium-sized (0.01 to 0.1%). This chain joins TRBV9 and TRBJ1-2; 7 bases align to TRBD1. There are 16 residues in the CDR3. V shed 1 base, J shed 0 bases, and the junction held 6 bases outside the gene matches. The germline V gene has CDR1 SGDLS and CDR2 YYNGEE. Here the CDR3 DNA reads TGTGCCAGCAGCGTATATGACAGGGTATCTAACTATGGCTACACCTTC. This sequence encodes CASSVYDRVSNYGYTF.

The V call is TRBV20-1, the J call TRBJ2-3; 7 bases map to TRBD2. The CDR3 contains 19 residues. V shed 0 bases and J 1 base; nucleotides not matched to a gene: 16. Germline V gives CDR1 DFQATT, CDR2 SNEGSKA (reference sequence). In nucleotides, the CDR3 is TGCAGTGCTAGAGATAGTCGGCGGGAGAGGTATCAGGGCACAGATACGCAGTATTTT. Protein sequence: CSARDSRRERYQGTDTQYF.

The chain links TRBV30 to TRBJ1-2, with no clear D. V dropped 2 bases and J dropped 4 bases, with 11 bases sitting between them. Germline CDR1 is GTSNPN and CDR2 is SVGIG (reference sequence). CDR3 length: 13 residues. The CDR3 DNA follows: TGTGCCTGGAGTAGTCTCCGGATCTATGGCTACACCTTC. Translated, it gives CAWSSLRIYGYTF.

V usage is TRBV10-3 and J usage is TRBJ2-3; D tentatively fits TRBD1 or TRBD2 (5 bases each). Trimming removed 10 bases from V and 3 bases from J, with 14 bases in between. This CDR3 comprises 13 residues. Per germline, CDR1 ENHRY and CDR2 SYGVKD. The chain's CDR3 is CATLGALTDTQYF. The CDR3 nucleotides are TGTGCCACCCTCGGGGCCTTGACAGATACGCAGTATTTT.

Written as DNA, the CDR3 is TGTGCCAGCAGCTTAGTACTAGCGGGGTTGACCGGGGAGCTGTTTTTT. This translates into CASSLVLAGLTGELFF. This chain connects TRBV7-8 to TRBJ2-2; 10 bases line up with TRBD2. Germline CDR1 and CDR2: SGHVS and FQNEAQ. V lost 1 base to trimming and J lost 5 bases; unmatched junction nucleotides: 4. The CDR3 length is 16 residues.

This clonotype has just a few counts. The chain employs TRBV6-1 and TRBJ2-3, with TRBD2 matching 11 bases. This CDR3 has 18 residues. V shed 5 bases and J 3 bases; nucleotides not matched to a gene: 13. The germline CDR1 and CDR2 sequences are MNHNS and SASEGT. The CDR3 loop reads CASSTGTSGYRETDTQYF. The CDR3 region has the DNA TGTGCCAGCAGTACCGGGACTAGCGGATACCGGGAGACAGATACGCAGTATTTT.

This chain connects TRBV6-5 to TRBJ1-5, with D possibly being TRBD1 (6 bases). This CDR3 spans 16 amino acids. V was trimmed by 0 bases and J by 3 bases, leaving 12 bases between them. CDR1 is MNHEY, CDR2 SVGAGI, per germline. The CDR3 region has the DNA TGTGCCAGCAGTTACTCCTTCGACAGGCTCAATCAGCCCCAGCATTTT. This codes for CASSYSFDRLNQPQHF.

The chain joins TRBV9 to TRBJ1-6, with unresolved D. The CDR3 sequence is 15 residues long. CDR1 and CDR2 (germline): SGDLS, YYNGEE. The V end was cut by 0 bases, the J end by 10 bases, with 14 bases between. The DNA for the CDR3 is TGTGCCAGCAGCGTAGAGGGCAGAATAGGGTCACCCCTCCACTTT. It yields the protein CASSVEGRIGSPLHF.

CDR3 nucleotides: TGCGCCAGCAGCATGGACAGGGTAGATGGCTACACCTTC. Protein sequence: CASSMDRVDGYTF. The rearrangement joins TRBV5-1 to TRBJ1-2, with TRBD1 identical over 8 bases. The CDR3 totals 13 residues. CDR1 is SGHRS, CDR2 YFSETQ, per germline. With V trimmed by 4 bases and J by 6 bases, 5 bases remained unmatched.

This clonotype was detected a few times. The rearrangement links TRBV7-6 to TRBJ2-7; possibly TRBD1 for D (5 bases). Between the trimmed V and J ends, which lost 5 bases and 7 bases, there was a span of 15 bases. Germline V CDR1 and CDR2: SGHVS, FNYEAQ. CDR3 size: 13 residues. The CDR3 sequence: CASSPDQGREQYF. The CDR3 DNA sequence: TGTGCCAGCAGCCCCGATCAGGGCCGGGAGCAGTACTTC.

The chain is built from TRBV2 and TRBJ2-2; 12 positions match TRBD2. The length of the CDR3 is 16 residues. In germline, CDR1 is SNHLY, CDR2 FYNNEI. The ends lost 5 bases at V and 6 bases at J; junction bases unmatched: 7. The CDR3 DNA reads as TGTGCCAGCAGTCCACCTAGCGGGAGGGCCGCCGGGGAGCTGTTTTTT. Translated, it gives CASSPPSGRAAGELFF.

This rearrangement joins TRBV6-5 to TRBJ1-6; 8 positions agree with TRBD1. Looked up from germline, CDR1 is MNHEY and CDR2 is SVGAGI. This CDR3 is 18 amino acids long. Losses at the gene ends were 0 bases for V and 9 bases for J; bases not matched to a gene: 13. CDR3 sequence reads: CASSYSSSGQGGVSPLHF. CDR3 coding DNA: TGTGCCAGCAGTTACTCGAGTTCAGGACAGGGAGGTGTTTCACCCCTCCACTTT.

The chain is built from TRBV7-2 and TRBJ1-2; D ambiguous. This CDR3 contains 14 residues. V lost 6 bases to trimming and J lost 1 base, with 12 bases between them. The germline CDR1 and CDR2 sequences are SGHTA and FQGNSA. The CDR3 reads CASSPAPDNYGYTF. DNA for the CDR3: TGTGCCAGCAGTCCCGCGCCAGATAACTATGGCTACACCTTC.

V and J are TRBV6-1 and TRBJ1-1; D remains unclear. Germline CDR1 and CDR2: MNHNS and SASEGT. The V end was cut by 6 bases, the J end by 3 bases, with 20 bases between. The CDR3 is made up of 16 amino acids. The CDR3: CASRPTSVGRDTEAFF. The CDR3 DNA reads as TGTGCCAGCAGACCAACCTCGGTAGGGAGGGACACTGAAGCTTTCTTT.

The V and J genes are TRBV6-2 or TRBV6-3 and TRBJ2-7, with a weak D call TRBD1 (6 bases). Trimming removed 7 bases from V and 1 base from J, with 20 bases in between. The CDR3 length is 16 residues. The germline gives CDR1 MNHEY, CDR2 SVGEGT. CDR3: CASTIAGQPASYEQYF. The CDR3 coding sequence is TGTGCCAGCACCATAGCCGGACAGCCCGCTTCCTACGAGCAGTACTTC.

The genes are TRBV2 and TRBJ1-5; no definite D call. Germline lookup yields CDR1 SNHLY and CDR2 FYNNEI. This CDR3 is built from 15 residues. V was pared by 3 bases and J by 0 bases, with 9 bases between. The CDR3 loop is CASSDVGDSNQPQHF. CDR3 DNA: TGTGCCAGCAGTGATGTAGGAGATAGCAATCAGCCCCAGCATTTT. Looking up the rest from reference TRBV2 and TRBJ1-5 gives the full variable domain: EPEVTQTPSHQVTQMGQEVILRCVPISNHLYFYWYRQILGQKVEFLVSFYNNEISEKSEIFDDQFSVERPDGSNFTLKIRSTKLEDSAMYFCASSDVGDSNQPQHFGDGTRLSIL.

The chain carries TRBV28 and TRBJ2-4; D is unclear. The CDR3 runs 17 residues. Per the germline V gene, CDR1 is MDHEN and CDR2 is SYDVKM. V was shortened by 1 base and J by 3 bases, with 16 bases between the two germline ends. The CDR3 DNA follows: TGTGCCAGCAGTTTATTCGTCTACCGTAAAGGCAAAAACATTCAGTACTTC. It codes for CASSLFVYRKGKNIQYF.

The chain employs TRBV6-1 and TRBJ1-2; D is undetermined. CDR3 length: 14 residues. V was cut by 6 bases and J by 8 bases, with 19 bases left in between. The germline V gene has CDR1 MNHNS and CDR2 SASEGT. CDR3 amino acids: CASSPGAQSFGYTF. DNA of the CDR3: TGTGCCAGCAGCCCAGGTGCCCAGAGTTTCGGCTACACCTTC.

There are a few counts of this clonotype. The CDR3 sequence: CASSSDGRSGNTIYF. In DNA, the CDR3 is TGTGCCAGCAGCTCCGACGGACGTTCAGGAAACACCATATATTTT. The V gene is TRBV7-2, the J gene TRBJ1-3; no firm D call. CDR1 and CDR2 from the germline V gene are SGHTA and FQGNSA. V dropped 4 bases and J dropped 4 bases, with 14 bases sitting between them. The CDR3 has 15 amino acids.